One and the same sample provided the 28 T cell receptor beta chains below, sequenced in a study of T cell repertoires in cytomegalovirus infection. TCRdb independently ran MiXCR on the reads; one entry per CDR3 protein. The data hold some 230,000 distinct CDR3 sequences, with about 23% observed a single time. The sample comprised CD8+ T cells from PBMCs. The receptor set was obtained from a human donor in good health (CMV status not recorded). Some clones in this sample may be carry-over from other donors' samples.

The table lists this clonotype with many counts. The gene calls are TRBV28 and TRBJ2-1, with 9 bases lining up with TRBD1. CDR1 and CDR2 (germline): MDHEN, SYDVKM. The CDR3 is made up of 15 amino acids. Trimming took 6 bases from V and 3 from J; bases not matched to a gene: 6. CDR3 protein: CASSYRDRVYNEQFF. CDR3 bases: TGTGCCAGCAGCTACCGGGACAGGGTCTACAATGAGCAGTTCTTC.

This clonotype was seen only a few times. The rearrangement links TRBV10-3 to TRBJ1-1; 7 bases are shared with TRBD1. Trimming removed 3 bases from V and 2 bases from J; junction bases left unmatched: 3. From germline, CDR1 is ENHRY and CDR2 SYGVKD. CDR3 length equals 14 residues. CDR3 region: CAISDGQVNTEAFF. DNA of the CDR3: TGTGCCATCAGTGACGGACAGGTCAACACTGAAGCTTTCTTT.

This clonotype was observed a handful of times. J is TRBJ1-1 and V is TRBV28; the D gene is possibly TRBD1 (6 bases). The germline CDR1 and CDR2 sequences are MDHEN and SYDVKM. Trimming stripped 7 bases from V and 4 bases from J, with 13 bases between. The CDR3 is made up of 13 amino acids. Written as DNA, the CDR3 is TGTGCCAGCATACTAGGGGGTGGCACTGAAGCTTTCTTT. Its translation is CASILGGGTEAFF.

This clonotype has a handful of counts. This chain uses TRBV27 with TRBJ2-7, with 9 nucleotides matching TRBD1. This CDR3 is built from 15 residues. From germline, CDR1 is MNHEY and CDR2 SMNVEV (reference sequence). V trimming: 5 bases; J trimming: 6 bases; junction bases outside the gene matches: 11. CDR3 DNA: TGTGCCAGCAGTCCTCCGGGACAGGGCTGGGCCGAGCAGTACTTC. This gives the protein CASSPPGQGWAEQYF.

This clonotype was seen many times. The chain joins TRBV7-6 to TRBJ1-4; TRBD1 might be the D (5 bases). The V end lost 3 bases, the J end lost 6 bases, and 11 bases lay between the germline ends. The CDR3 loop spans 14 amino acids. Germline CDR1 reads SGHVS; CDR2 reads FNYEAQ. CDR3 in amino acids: CASSLEVQDEKLFF. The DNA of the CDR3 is TGTGCCAGCAGCTTGGAAGTACAGGATGAAAAACTGTTTTTT.

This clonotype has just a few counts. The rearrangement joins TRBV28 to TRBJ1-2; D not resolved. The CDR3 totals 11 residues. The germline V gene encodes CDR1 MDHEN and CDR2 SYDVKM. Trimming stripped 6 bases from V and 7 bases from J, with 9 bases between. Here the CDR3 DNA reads TGTGCCAGCAGCCAAGGCGGTGGCTACACCTTC. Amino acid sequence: CASSQGGGYTF.

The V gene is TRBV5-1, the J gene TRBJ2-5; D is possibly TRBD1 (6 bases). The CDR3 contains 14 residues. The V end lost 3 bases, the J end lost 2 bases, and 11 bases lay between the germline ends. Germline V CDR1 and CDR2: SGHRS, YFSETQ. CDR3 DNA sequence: TGCGCCAGCAGCTGGTCGACAGGACAAGAGACCCAGTACTTC. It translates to CASSWSTGQETQYF.

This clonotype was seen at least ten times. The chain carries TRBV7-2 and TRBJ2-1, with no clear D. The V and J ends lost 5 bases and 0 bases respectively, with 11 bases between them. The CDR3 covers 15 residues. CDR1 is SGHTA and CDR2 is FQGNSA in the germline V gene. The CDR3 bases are TGTGCCAGCAGCCCTGACATCGGCTCCTACAATGAGCAGTTCTTC. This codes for CASSPDIGSYNEQFF.

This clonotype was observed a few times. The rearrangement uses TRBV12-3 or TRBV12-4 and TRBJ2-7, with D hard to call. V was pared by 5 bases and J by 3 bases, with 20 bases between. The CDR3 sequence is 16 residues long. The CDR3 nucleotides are TGTGCCAGCAGTCTCGAGGCATTGGGTGGGAACTACGAGCAGTACTTC. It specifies CASSLEALGGNYEQYF.

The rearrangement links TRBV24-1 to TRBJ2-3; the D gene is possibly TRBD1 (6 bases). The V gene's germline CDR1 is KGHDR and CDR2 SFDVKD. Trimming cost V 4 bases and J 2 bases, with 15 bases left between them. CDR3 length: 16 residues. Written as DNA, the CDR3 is TGTGCCACCAGTGACAGTCGAAGGGACATCACAGATACGCAGTATTTT. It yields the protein CATSDSRRDITDTQYF.

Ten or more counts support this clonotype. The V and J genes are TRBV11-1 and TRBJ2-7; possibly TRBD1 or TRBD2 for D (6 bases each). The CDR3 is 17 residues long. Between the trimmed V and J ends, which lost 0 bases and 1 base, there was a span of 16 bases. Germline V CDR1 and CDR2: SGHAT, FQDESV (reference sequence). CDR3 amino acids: CASSLAHGGPDSYEQYF. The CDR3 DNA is TGTGCCAGCAGCTTAGCCCATGGGGGGCCAGATTCCTACGAGCAGTACTTC.

CDR3: CASRPSGGYNEQFF. The DNA for the CDR3 is TGTGCCAGCCGTCCTAGCGGGGGCTACAATGAGCAGTTCTTC. The rearrangement uses TRBV14 and TRBJ2-1; 10 bases are a match to TRBD2. Looked up from germline, CDR1 is SGHDN and CDR2 is FVKESK. This CDR3 is 14 amino acids long. The trim removed 8 bases at V and 3 bases at J, leaving 4 bases unmatched.

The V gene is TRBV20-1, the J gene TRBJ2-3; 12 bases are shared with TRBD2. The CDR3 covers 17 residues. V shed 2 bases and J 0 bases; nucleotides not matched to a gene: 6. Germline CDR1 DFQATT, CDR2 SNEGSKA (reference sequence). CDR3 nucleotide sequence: TGCAGTGCTAGACCACTAGCGGGGGGACCTAGCACAGATACGCAGTATTTT. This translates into CSARPLAGGPSTDTQYF.

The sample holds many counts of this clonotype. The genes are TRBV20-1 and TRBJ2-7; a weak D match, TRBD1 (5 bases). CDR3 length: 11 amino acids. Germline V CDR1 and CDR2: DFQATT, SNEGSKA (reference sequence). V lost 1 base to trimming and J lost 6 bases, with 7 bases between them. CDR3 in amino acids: CSARAGFEQYF. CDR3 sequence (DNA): TGCAGTGCTAGAGCAGGGTTCGAGCAGTACTTC.

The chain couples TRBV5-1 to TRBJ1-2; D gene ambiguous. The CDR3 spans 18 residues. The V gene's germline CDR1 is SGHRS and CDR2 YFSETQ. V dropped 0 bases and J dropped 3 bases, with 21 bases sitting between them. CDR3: CASSLAGVVGPQDYGYTF. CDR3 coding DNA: TGCGCCAGCAGCTTGGCCGGTGTAGTAGGGCCTCAAGACTATGGCTACACCTTC.

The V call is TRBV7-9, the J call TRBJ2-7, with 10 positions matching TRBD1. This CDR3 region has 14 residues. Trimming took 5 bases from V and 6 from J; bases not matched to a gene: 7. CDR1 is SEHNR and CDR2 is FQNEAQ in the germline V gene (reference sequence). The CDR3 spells CASSARDRGFEQYF. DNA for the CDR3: TGTGCCAGCAGCGCCCGGGACAGGGGTTTCGAGCAGTACTTC.

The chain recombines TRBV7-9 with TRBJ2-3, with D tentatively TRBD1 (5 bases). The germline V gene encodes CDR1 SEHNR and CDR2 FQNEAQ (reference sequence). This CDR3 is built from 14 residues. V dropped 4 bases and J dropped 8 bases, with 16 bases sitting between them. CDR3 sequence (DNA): TGTGCCAGCAGCTACACAACAGGTTCCGGTACGCAGTATTTT. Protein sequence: CASSYTTGSGTQYF.

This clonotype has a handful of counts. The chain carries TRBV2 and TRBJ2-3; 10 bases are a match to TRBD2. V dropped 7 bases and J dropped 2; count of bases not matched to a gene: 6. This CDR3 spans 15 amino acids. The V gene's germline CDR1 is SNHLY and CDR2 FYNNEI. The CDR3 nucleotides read TGTGCCAGCATTTACCTAGCGGGGGACACAGATACGCAGTATTTT. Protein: CASIYLAGDTDTQYF.

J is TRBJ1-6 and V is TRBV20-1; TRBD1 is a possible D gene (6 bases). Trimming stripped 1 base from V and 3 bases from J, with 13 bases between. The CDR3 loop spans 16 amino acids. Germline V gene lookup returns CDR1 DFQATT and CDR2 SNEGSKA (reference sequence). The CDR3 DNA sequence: TGCAGTGCTAGAGTAAGGGGGGCTTTCTATAATTCACCCCTCCACTTT. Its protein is CSARVRGAFYNSPLHF.

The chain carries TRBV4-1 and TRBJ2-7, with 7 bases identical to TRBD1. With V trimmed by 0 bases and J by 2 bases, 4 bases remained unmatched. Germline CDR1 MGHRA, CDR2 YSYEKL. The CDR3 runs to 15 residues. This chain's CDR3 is CASSQDQGQAYEQYF. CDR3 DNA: TGCGCCAGCAGCCAAGATCAAGGACAGGCCTACGAGCAGTACTTC.

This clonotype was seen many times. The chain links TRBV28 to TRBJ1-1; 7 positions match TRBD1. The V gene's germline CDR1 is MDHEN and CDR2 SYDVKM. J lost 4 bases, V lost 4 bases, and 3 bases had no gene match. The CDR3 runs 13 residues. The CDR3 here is CASSSRGLTEAFF. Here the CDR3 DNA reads TGTGCCAGCAGTTCTAGGGGGCTCACTGAAGCTTTCTTT.

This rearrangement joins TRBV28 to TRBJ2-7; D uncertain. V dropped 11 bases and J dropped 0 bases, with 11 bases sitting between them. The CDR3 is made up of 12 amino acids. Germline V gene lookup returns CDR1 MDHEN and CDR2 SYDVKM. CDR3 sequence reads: CALSTSSYEQYF. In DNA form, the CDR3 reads TGTGCCTTATCGACCAGCTCCTACGAGCAGTACTTC.

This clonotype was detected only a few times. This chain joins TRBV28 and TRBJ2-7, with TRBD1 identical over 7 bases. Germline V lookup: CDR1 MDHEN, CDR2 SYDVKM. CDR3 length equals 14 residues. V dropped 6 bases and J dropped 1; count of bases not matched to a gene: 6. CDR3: CASRGTVPSYEQYF. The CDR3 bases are TGTGCCAGCAGGGGGACAGTTCCATCCTACGAGCAGTACTTC.

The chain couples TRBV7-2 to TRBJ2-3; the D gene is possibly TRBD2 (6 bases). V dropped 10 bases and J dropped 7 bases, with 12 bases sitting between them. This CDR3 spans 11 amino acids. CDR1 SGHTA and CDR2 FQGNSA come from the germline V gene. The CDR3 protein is CATRRGHTQYF. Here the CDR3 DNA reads TGTGCCACCCGGCGGGGCCATACGCAGTATTTT.

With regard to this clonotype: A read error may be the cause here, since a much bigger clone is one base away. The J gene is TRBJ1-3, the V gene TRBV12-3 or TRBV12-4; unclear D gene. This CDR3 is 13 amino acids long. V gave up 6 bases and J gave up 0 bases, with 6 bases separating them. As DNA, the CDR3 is TGTGCCAGCAGCCCCTTCTCTGGAAACACCATATATTTT. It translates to CASSPFSGNTIYF.

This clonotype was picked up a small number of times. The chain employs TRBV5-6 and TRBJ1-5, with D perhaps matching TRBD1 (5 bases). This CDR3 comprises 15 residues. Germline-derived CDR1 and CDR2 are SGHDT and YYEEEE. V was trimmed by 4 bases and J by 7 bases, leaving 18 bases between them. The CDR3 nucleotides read TGTGCCAGCAGCGGGGCGGGTCTCAAGGACCAGCCCCAGCATTTT. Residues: CASSGAGLKDQPQHF.

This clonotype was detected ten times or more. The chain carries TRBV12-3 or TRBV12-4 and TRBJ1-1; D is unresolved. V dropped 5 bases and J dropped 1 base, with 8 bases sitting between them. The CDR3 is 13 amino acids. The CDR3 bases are TGTGCCAGCAGTCCCGGCTGGAACACTGAAGCTTTCTTT. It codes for CASSPGWNTEAFF.

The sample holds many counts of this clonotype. This CDR3 is CASSNRDSAYNEQFF. The CDR3 nucleotides read TGTGCCAGCAGCAACCGGGACAGCGCTTACAATGAGCAGTTCTTC. The chain uses TRBV7-9 and TRBJ2-1; 7 bases line up with TRBD1. This CDR3 is 15 amino acids long. Germline V gene lookup returns CDR1 SEHNR and CDR2 FQNEAQ (reference sequence). With V trimmed by 5 bases and J by 4 bases, 8 bases remained unmatched.